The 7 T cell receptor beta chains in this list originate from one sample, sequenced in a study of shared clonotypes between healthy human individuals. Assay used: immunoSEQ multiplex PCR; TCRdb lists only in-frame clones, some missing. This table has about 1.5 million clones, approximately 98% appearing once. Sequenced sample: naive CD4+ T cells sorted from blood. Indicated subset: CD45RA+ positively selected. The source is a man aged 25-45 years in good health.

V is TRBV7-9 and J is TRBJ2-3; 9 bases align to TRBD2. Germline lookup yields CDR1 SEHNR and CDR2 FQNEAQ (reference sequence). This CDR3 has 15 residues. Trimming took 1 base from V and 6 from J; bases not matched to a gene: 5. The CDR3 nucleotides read TGTGCCAGCAGCTTAGGTAGCGGGAGATCTGATACGCAGTATTTT. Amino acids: CASSLGSGRSDTQYF.

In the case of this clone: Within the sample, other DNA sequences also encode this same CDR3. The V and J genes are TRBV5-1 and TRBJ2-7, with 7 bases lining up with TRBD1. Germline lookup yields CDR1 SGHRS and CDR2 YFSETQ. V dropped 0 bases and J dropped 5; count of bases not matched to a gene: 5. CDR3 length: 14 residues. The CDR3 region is CASSLGGGVDEQYF. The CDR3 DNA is TGCGCCAGCAGCTTGGGAGGGGGCGTCGACGAGCAGTACTTC.

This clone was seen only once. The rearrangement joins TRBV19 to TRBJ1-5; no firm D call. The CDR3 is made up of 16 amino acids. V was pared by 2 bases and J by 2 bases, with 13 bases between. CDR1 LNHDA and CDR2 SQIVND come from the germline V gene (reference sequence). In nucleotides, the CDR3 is TGTGCCAGTAGTATATATCCGACTGTGGGCAATCAGCCCCAGCATTTT. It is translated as CASSIYPTVGNQPQHF.

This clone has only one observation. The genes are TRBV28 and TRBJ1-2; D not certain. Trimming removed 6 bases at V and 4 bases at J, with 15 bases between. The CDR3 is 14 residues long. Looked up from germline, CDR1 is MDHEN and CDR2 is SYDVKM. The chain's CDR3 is CASSLVRVSYGYTF. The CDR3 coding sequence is TGTGCCAGCAGCCTAGTCCGGGTTTCCTATGGCTACACCTTC.

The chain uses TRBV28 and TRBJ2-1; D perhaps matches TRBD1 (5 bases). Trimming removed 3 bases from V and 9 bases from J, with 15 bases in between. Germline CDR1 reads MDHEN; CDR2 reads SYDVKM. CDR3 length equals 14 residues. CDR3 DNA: TGTGCCAGCAGTTTGCCGATAGGGGTCGGTGAGCAGTTCTTC. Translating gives CASSLPIGVGEQFF.

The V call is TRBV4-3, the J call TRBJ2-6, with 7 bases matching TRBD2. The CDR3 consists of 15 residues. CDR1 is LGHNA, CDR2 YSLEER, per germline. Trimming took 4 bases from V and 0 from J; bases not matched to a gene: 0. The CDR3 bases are TGCGCCAGCAGCCCGGGGGGCTCTGGGGCCAACGTCCTGACTTTC. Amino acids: CASSPGGSGANVLTF.

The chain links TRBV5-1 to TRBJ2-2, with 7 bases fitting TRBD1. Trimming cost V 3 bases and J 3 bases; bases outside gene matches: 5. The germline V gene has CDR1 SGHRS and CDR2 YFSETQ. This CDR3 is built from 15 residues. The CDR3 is CASSSRDSYTGELFF. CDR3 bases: TGCGCCAGCAGCTCCCGGGACAGCTACACCGGGGAGCTGTTTTTT.